The 20 T cell receptor beta chains listed next were all sequenced from one sample in a study of cytomegalovirus exposure and HLA in healthy donors. 13 Jbeta primers and 60 Vbeta primers were used for the PCR. TCRdb's table, derived via immunoSEQ multiplex PCR, lists solely in-frame clones and lacks some. The table has about 170,000 clones, about four fifths seen once. Sequencing was carried out using PBMCs. These receptors all stem from a man aged 30-40 years in good health and CMV-seropositive.

This clone showed up just once. V gene TRBV6-1 combines with J gene TRBJ2-1; a possible D gene is TRBD1 (5 bases). This CDR3 is built from 14 residues. V dropped 2 bases and J dropped 0 bases, with 5 bases sitting between them. The V gene's germline CDR1 is MNHNS and CDR2 SASEGT. Here the CDR3 reads CASSEQGSYNEQFF. The CDR3 DNA reads TGTGCCAGCAGTGAACAGGGCTCCTACAATGAGCAGTTCTTC.

The chain's CDR3 is CASSMIAANTGELFF. CDR3 coding DNA: TGTGCCAGCAGCATGATAGCCGCGAACACCGGGGAGCTGTTTTTT. The V gene is TRBV7-2, the J gene TRBJ2-2; D unresolved. V was pared by 5 bases and J by 0 bases, with 10 bases between. Looked up from germline, CDR1 is SGHTA and CDR2 is FQGNSA. This CDR3 is built from 15 residues.

The chain recombines TRBV11-3 with TRBJ2-2; D might be TRBD2 (5 bases). The CDR3 totals 13 residues. Germline V CDR1 and CDR2: SGHNT, YENEEA. Deletions cut 3 bases from V and 5 bases from J, with 7 bases between. The CDR3 protein is CASSFGVTGELFF. CDR3 DNA sequence: TGTGCCAGCAGCTTCGGGGTTACCGGGGAGCTGTTTTTT.

V gene TRBV6-5 combines with J gene TRBJ2-7, with D unclear. Germline assignment: CDR1 MNHEY and CDR2 SVGAGI. Trimming took 2 bases from V and 5 from J, leaving 10 bases between them. This CDR3 contains 13 residues. CDR3 sequence reads: CASSYRSSDEQYF. The CDR3 DNA follows: TGTGCCAGCAGTTACCGGTCATCCGACGAGCAGTACTTC.

This rearrangement joins TRBV5-4 to TRBJ1-1, with TRBD1 as a possible D gene (6 bases). Trimming took off 2 bases at V and 5 bases at J, with 16 bases between the two ends. Germline loops: CDR1 SGHNT, CDR2 YYREEE (reference sequence). The CDR3 loop spans 15 amino acids. In DNA, the CDR3 is TGTGCCAGCAGCTTTGTGGGGAGGGGGTATACTGAAGCTTTCTTT. It encodes CASSFVGRGYTEAFF.

The chain carries TRBV2 and TRBJ2-1, with 7 bases lining up with TRBD2. The germline gives CDR1 SNHLY, CDR2 FYNNEI. J gave up 8 bases and V 6 bases, and 10 bases lay outside the gene matches. The CDR3 length is 14 residues. CDR3 amino acids: CASRLSGIGDEQFF. CDR3 in DNA: TGTGCCAGCAGACTAAGCGGGATCGGGGATGAGCAGTTCTTC. Looking up the rest from reference TRBV2 and TRBJ2-1 gives the full variable domain: EPEVTQTPSHQVTQMGQEVILRCVPISNHLYFYWYRQILGQKVEFLVSFYNNEISEKSEIFDDQFSVERPDGSNFTLKIRSTKLEDSAMYFCASRLSGIGDEQFFGPGTRLTVL.

This clone was observed a handful of times. The gene calls are TRBV6-4 and TRBJ2-3, with a tentative D call TRBD2 (5 bases). The CDR3 sequence is 14 residues long. Trimming shortened V by 3 bases and J by 2 bases, and 9 bases separated the two germline ends. In germline, CDR1 is MRHNA, CDR2 SNTAGT. In DNA, the CDR3 is TGTGCCAGCAGTGATGGGGAGTCCACAGATACGCAGTATTTT. This sequence encodes CASSDGESTDTQYF.

The genes are TRBV27 and TRBJ2-3, with 9 bases that match TRBD2. The germline CDR1 and CDR2 sequences are MNHEY and SMNVEV (reference sequence). The ends lost 0 bases at V and 2 bases at J; junction bases unmatched: 6. This CDR3 has 17 amino acids. This CDR3 reads CASSLSTPSGVTDTQYF. Here the CDR3 DNA reads TGTGCCAGCAGTTTATCGACGCCTAGCGGGGTCACAGATACGCAGTATTTT.

The chain carries TRBV5-4 and TRBJ1-1; a weak D match, TRBD1 (6 bases). The length of the CDR3 is 14 residues. Deletions cut 4 bases from V and 4 bases from J, with 14 bases between. Germline CDR1 and CDR2: SGHNT and YYREEE (reference sequence). CDR3 in amino acids: CASSQGQGFTEAFF. The CDR3, as DNA: TGTGCCAGCAGCCAGGGGCAGGGTTTCACTGAAGCTTTCTTT.

This chain uses TRBV27 with TRBJ1-1; 7 bases are shared with TRBD1. The trim removed 5 bases at V and 4 bases at J, leaving 10 bases unmatched. This CDR3 comprises 15 residues. The V gene's germline CDR1 is MNHEY and CDR2 SMNVEV (reference sequence). CDR3 residues: CASSQGTALSTEAFF. DNA for the CDR3: TGTGCCAGCAGTCAAGGGACAGCTTTATCCACTGAAGCTTTCTTT.

The chain carries TRBV11-3 and TRBJ1-1; D is possibly TRBD1 (5 bases). V gave up 1 base and J gave up 11 bases, with 11 bases separating them. Germline CDR1 SGHNT, CDR2 YENEEA. The CDR3 loop spans 12 amino acids. This CDR3 is CASSLGEPGAFF. CDR3 DNA: TGTGCCAGCAGCTTAGGAGAGCCAGGGGCTTTCTTT.

CDR3 DNA: TGTGCCAGCAGTGTACAGGGGGAAGGATCACCCCTCCACTTT. Amino acid sequence: CASSVQGEGSPLHF. The chain has TRBV25-1 and TRBJ1-6; 8 bases fit TRBD1. Trimming took 4 bases from V and 10 from J; bases not matched to a gene: 6. Germline V gene data show CDR1 as MGHDK and CDR2 as SYGVNS. This CDR3 has 14 residues.

The rearrangement links TRBV4-3 to TRBJ2-5; TRBD2 might be the D (5 bases). The last part of the DNA fits TRBJ2-7 better; the J call may be wrong. This CDR3 contains 16 residues. Germline V gene sequence: CDR1 LGHNA, CDR2 YSLEER. CDR3 in amino acids: CASSQEIGDYSYEQYF. As DNA, the CDR3 is TGCGCCAGCAGCCAAGAAATCGGTGACTACTCCTACGAGCAGTACTTC.

The genes are TRBV19 and TRBJ2-7; 10 positions match TRBD1. V gave up 4 bases and J gave up 8 bases; unmatched junction bases: 2. The CDR3 is 12 amino acids. Germline V gene sequence: CDR1 LNHDA, CDR2 SQIVND (reference sequence). CDR3 loop: CASSRQGAQQYF. The CDR3 DNA reads as TGTGCCAGTAGTAGACAGGGGGCTCAGCAGTACTTC.

CDR3 region: CAWRIRGGGNAGELFF. Here the CDR3 DNA reads TGTGCCTGGAGGATCCGGGGAGGGGGAAACGCCGGGGAGCTGTTTTTT. The chain employs TRBV30 and TRBJ2-2, with D possibly matching TRBD2 (7 bases). Germline V gene data show CDR1 as GTSNPN and CDR2 as SVGIG (reference sequence). The CDR3 runs to 16 residues. Deletions cut 3 bases from V and 6 bases from J, with 20 bases between.

The V and J genes are TRBV27 and TRBJ2-5; the match to TRBD1 covers 9 bases. The J call is doubtful: the DNA matches TRBJ2-7 better. Germline CDR1 reads MNHEY; CDR2 reads SMNVEV (reference sequence). The CDR3 extends over 16 amino acids. CDR3 nucleotides: TGTGCCAGCAGTTTATACAGCCCGGGACAGGGCTACGAGCAGTACTTC. The encoded protein is CASSLYSPGQGYEQYF.

The chain recombines TRBV13 with TRBJ1-1; 11 nucleotides line up with TRBD1. Germline trimming cut 4 bases from V and 2 bases from J; bases unmatched to any gene: 3. CDR1 and CDR2 from the germline V gene are PRHDT and FYEKMQ (reference sequence). This CDR3 region has 15 residues. Written as DNA, the CDR3 is TGTGCCAGCAGCTCGGACAGGGGGCGTAACACTGAAGCTTTCTTT. It encodes CASSSDRGRNTEAFF.

This rearrangement joins TRBV9 to TRBJ2-3; the match to TRBD2 covers 9 bases. CDR1 is SGDLS, CDR2 YYNGEE, per germline. This CDR3 has 14 amino acids. Trimming removed 6 bases from V and 0 bases from J; junction bases left unmatched: 2. The CDR3 reads CASKLAGSTDTQYF. The CDR3 nucleotides are TGTGCCAGCAAACTAGCGGGCAGCACAGATACGCAGTATTTT.

Points on this clone: The identical CDR3 is also encoded by other nucleotide sequences in the sample. The chain joins TRBV10-2 to TRBJ1-1; weak D call: TRBD1 (6 bases). The CDR3 is 15 residues long. The V end lost 6 bases, the J end lost 2 bases, and 16 bases lay between the germline ends. Germline CDR1 is WSHSY and CDR2 is SAAADI. The DNA for the CDR3 is TGCGCCAGCAGCGAGGACAGTCTTCCAAACACTGAAGCTTTCTTT. Its translation: CASSEDSLPNTEAFF.

The gene calls are TRBV7-2 and TRBJ2-1; 7 bases agree with TRBD1. With 1 base clipped from V and 1 base from J, the junction kept 1 base outside the gene matches. The CDR3 contains 15 residues. Germline V gene data show CDR1 as SGHTA and CDR2 as FQGNSA. CDR3: CASSLEQGSYNEQFF. Here the CDR3 DNA reads TGTGCCAGCAGCTTAGAACAGGGGTCCTACAATGAGCAGTTCTTC.